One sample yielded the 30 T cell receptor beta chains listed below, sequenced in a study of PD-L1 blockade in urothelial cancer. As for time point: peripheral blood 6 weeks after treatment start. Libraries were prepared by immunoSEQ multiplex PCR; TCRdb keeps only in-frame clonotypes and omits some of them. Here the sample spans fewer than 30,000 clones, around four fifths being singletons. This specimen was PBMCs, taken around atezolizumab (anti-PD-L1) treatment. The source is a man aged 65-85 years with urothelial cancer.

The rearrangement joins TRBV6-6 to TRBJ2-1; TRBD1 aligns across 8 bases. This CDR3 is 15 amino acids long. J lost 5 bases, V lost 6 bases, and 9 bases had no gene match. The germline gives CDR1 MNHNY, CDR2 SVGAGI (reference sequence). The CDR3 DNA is TGTGCCAGCAGCCCCATGGACAGGGCGGACAATGAGCAGTTCTTC. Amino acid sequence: CASSPMDRADNEQFF.

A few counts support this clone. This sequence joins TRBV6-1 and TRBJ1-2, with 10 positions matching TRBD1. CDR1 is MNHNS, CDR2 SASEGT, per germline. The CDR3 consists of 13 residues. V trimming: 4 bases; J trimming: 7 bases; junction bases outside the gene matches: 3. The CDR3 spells CASSATGGGGYTF. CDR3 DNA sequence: TGTGCCAGCAGTGCGACAGGGGGCGGTGGCTACACCTTC.

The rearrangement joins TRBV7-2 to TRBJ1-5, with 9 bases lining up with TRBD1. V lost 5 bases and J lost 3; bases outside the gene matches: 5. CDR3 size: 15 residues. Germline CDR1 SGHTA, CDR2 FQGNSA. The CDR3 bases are TGTGCCAGCAGCCCGGACAGGGGATTCAATCAGCCCCAGCATTTT. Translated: CASSPDRGFNQPQHF.

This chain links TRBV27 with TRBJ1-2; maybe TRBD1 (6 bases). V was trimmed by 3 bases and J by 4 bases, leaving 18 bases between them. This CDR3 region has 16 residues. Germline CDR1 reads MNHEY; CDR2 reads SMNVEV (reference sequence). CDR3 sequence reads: CASSFYAGQSPYGYTF. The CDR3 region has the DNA TGTGCCAGCAGTTTTTACGCCGGACAGTCCCCCTATGGCTACACCTTC.

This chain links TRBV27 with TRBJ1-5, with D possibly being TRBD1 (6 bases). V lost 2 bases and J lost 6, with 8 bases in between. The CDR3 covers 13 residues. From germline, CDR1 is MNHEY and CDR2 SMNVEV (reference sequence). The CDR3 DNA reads TGTGCCAGCAGTTTACGGGGGGCTCAGCCCCAGCATTTT. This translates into CASSLRGAQPQHF.

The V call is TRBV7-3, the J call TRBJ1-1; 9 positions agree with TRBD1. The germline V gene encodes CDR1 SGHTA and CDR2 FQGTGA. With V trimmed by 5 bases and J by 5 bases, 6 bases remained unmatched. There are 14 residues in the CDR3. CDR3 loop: CASSARDRVTEAFF. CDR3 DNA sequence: TGTGCCAGCAGCGCCCGGGACAGGGTTACTGAAGCTTTCTTT.

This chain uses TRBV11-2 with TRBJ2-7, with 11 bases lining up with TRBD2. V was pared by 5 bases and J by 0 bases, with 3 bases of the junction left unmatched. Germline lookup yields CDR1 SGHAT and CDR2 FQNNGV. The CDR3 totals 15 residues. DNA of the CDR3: TGTGCCAGCAGCCGACTAGCGGGGAGCTCCTACGAGCAGTACTTC. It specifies CASSRLAGSSYEQYF.

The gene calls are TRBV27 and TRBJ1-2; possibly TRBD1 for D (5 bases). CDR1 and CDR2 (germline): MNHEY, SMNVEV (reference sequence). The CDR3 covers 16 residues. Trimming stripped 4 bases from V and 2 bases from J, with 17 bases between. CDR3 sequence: CASSSLGGARNYGYTF. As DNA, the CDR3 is TGTGCCAGCAGTTCTCTCGGAGGGGCTCGAAACTATGGCTACACCTTC.

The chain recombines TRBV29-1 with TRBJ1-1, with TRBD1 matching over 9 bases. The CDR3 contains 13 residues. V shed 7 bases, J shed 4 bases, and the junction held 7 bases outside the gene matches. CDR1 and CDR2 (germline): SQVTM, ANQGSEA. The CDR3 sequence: CSERQGGGTEAFF. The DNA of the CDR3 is TGCAGCGAGAGACAGGGGGGAGGCACTGAAGCTTTCTTT.

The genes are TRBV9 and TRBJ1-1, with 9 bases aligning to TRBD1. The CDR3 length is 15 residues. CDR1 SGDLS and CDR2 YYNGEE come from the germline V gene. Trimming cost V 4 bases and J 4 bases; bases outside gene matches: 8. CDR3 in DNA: TGTGCCAGCAGCCCATCACAGGGGGCCGGCACTGAAGCTTTCTTT. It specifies CASSPSQGAGTEAFF.

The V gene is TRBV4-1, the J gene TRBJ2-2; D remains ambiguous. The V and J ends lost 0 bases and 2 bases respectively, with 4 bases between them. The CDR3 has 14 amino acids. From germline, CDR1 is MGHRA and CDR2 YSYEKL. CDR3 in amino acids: CASSQDINTGELFF. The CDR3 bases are TGCGCCAGCAGCCAAGATATAAACACCGGGGAGCTGTTTTTT.

The CDR3 nucleotides read TGTGCCAGCAGCGCGCCCCAGGGGGCTAAATGGGGCTACACCTTC. Its protein is CASSAPQGAKWGYTF. The chain combines TRBV9 with TRBJ1-2, with 8 bases matching TRBD1. V lost 3 bases, J lost 8 bases, and 12 bases stayed unmatched. This CDR3 has 15 amino acids. The V gene's germline CDR1 is SGDLS and CDR2 YYNGEE.

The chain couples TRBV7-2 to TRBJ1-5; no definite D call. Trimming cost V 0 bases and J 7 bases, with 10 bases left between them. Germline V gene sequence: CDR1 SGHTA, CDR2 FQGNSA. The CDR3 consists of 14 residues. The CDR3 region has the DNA TGTGCCAGCAGCTTAGCCCAGATAATGCAGCCCCAGCATTTT. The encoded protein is CASSLAQIMQPQHF.

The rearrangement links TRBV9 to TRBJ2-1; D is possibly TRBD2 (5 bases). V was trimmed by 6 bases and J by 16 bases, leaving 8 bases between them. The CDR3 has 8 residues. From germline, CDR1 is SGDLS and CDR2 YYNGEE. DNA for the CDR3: TGTGCCAGCACCCGGGGTTTCTTC. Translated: CASTRGFF.

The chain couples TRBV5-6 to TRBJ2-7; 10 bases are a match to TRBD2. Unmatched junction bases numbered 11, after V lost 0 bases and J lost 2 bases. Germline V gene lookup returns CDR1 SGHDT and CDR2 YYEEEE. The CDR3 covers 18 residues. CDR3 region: CASSLGGASGSVPYEQYF. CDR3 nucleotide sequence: TGTGCCAGCAGCTTGGGGGGGGCTAGCGGGAGCGTGCCCTACGAGCAGTACTTC.

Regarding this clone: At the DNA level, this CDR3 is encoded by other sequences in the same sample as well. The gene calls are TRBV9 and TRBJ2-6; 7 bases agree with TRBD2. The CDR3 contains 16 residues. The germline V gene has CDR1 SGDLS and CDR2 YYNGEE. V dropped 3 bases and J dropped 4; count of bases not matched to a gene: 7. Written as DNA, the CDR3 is TGTGCCAGCAGCGCCCTGGGGGGGTCCGGGGCCAACGTCCTGACTTTC. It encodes CASSALGGSGANVLTF.

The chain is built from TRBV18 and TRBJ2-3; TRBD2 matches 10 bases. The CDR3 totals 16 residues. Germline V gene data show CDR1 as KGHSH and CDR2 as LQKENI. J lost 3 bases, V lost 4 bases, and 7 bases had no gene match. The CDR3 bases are TGTGCCAGCTCACAAAGCGGGGGGGCCAGGACAGATACGCAGTATTTT. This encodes CASSQSGGARTDTQYF. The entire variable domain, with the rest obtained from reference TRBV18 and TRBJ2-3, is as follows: NAGVMQNPRHLVRRRGQEARLRCSPMKGHSHVYWYRQLPEEGLKFMVYLQKENIIDESGMPKERFSAEFPKEGPSILRIQQVVRGDSAAYFCASSQSGGARTDTQYFGPGTRLTVL.

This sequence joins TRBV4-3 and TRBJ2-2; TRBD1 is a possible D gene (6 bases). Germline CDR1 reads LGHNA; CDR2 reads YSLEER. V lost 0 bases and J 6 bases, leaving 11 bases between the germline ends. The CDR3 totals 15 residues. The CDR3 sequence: CASSQDSSGAGELFF. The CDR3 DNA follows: TGCGCCAGCAGCCAAGATAGTTCAGGGGCCGGGGAGCTGTTTTTT.

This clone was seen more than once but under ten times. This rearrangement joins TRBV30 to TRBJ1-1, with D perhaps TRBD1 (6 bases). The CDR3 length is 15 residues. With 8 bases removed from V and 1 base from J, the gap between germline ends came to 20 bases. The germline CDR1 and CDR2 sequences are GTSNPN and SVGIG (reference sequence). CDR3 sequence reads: CAARTDHFSNTEAFF. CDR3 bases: TGTGCCGCTAGGACAGATCATTTTTCGAACACTGAAGCTTTCTTT.

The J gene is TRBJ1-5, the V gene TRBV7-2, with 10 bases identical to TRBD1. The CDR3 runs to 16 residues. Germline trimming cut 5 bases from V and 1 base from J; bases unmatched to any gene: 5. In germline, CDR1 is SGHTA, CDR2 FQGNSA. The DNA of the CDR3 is TGTGCCAGCAGCCTCCTGGGACAGGGGAGCAATCAGCCCCAGCATTTT. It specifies CASSLLGQGSNQPQHF.

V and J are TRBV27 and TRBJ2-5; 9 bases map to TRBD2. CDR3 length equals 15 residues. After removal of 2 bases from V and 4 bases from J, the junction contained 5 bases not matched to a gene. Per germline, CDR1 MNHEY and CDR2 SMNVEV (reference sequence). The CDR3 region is CASSLGGLAGETQYF. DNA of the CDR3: TGTGCCAGCAGTTTAGGGGGACTAGCTGGAGAGACCCAGTACTTC.

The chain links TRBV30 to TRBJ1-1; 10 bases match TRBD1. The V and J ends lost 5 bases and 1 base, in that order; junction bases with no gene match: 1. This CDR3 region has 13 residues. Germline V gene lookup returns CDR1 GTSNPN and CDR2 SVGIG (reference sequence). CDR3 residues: CAWGTGENTEAFF. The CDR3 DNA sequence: TGTGCCTGGGGGACAGGGGAGAACACTGAAGCTTTCTTT.

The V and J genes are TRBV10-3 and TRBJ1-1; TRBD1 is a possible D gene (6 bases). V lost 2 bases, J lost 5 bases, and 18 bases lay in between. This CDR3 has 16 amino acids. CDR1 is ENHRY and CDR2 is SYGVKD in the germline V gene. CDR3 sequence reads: CAISEAAGGALTEAFF. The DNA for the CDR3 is TGTGCCATCAGTGAGGCCGCGGGGGGGGCTCTGACTGAAGCTTTCTTT.

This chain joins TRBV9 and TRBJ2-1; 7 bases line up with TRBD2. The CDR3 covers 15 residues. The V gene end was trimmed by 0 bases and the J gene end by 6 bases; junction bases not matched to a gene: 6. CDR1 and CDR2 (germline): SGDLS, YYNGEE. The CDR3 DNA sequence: TGTGCCAGCAGCGTAGGTGGTCGGGAGGCCAATGAGCAGTTCTTC. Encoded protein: CASSVGGREANEQFF.

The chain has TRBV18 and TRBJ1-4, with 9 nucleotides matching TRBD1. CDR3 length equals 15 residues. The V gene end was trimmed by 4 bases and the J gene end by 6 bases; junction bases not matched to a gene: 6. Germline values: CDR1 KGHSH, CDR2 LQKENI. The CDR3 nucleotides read TGTGCCAGCTCACTACAGGGGGCGAAGGATGAAAAACTGTTTTTT. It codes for CASSLQGAKDEKLFF.

The CDR3 is CAISDRGGEGNEQFF. The CDR3, as DNA: TGTGCCATCAGTGACCGGGGGGGAGAGGGGAATGAGCAGTTCTTC. J is TRBJ2-1 and V is TRBV10-3, with 8 bases identical to TRBD2. Trimming removed 3 bases from V and 7 bases from J; junction bases left unmatched: 8. Germline V gene lookup returns CDR1 ENHRY and CDR2 SYGVKD. The CDR3 sequence is 15 residues long.

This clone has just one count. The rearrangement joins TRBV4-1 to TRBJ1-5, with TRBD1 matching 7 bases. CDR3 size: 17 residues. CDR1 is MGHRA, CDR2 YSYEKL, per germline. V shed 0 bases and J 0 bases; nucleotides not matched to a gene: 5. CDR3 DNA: TGCGCCAGCAGCCAAGATCGGGGACAGTATAGCAATCAGCCCCAGCATTTT. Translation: CASSQDRGQYSNQPQHF.

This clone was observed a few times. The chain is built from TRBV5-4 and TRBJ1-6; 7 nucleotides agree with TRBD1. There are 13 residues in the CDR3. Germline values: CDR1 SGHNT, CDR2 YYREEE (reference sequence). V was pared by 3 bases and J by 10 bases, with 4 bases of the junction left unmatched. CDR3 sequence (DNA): TGTGCCAGCAGCTCCCAGGACAGGTCACCCCTCCACTTT. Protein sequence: CASSSQDRSPLHF.

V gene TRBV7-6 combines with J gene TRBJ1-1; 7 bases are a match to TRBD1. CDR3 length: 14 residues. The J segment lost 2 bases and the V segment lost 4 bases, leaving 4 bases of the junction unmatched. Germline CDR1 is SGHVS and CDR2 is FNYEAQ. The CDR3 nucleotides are TGTGCCAGCAGCTCGTACAGGGGAAACACTGAAGCTTTCTTT. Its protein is CASSSYRGNTEAFF.

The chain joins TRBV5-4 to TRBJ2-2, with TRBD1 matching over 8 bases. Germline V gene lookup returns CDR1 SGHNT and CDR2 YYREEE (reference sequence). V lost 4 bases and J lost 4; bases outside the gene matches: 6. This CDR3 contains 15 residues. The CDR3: CASSPQGAGTGELFF. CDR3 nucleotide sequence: TGTGCCAGCAGCCCCCAGGGGGCCGGCACCGGGGAGCTGTTTTTT.